Sequencing of this T cell receptor (beta chain) was carried out in a study of OX40 agonist ivuxolimab in advanced cancers. Study conclusions and caveats: On average, a greater number of expanded clones characterised CD8+ T cells relative to CD4+.

The V gene lost 0 bases and the J gene lost 8 bases, with 16 bases spanning the gap. Germline V CDR1 and CDR2: ENHRY, SYGVKD. The CDR3 extends over 15 amino acids. Produced via immunoSEQ multiplex PCR; TCRdb's table is partial and in-frame only. The sample yields about 80,000 clones, around 89% seen once. Only a few counts were recorded for this clone. The antigen is not known. This chain connects TRBV10-3 to TRBJ1-1; D call uncertain. Sequencing used CD4+ or CD8+ T cells sorted from blood, obtained in a trial of the OX40 agonist ivuxolimab. This sequence originates from an adult with an advanced solid tumor such as melanoma, head and neck, liver or kidney cancer. The CDR3 spells CAISESYVGGNEAFF. The CDR3 DNA reads TGTGCCATCAGTGAGTCGTATGTCGGAGGAAACGAAGCTTTCTTT.